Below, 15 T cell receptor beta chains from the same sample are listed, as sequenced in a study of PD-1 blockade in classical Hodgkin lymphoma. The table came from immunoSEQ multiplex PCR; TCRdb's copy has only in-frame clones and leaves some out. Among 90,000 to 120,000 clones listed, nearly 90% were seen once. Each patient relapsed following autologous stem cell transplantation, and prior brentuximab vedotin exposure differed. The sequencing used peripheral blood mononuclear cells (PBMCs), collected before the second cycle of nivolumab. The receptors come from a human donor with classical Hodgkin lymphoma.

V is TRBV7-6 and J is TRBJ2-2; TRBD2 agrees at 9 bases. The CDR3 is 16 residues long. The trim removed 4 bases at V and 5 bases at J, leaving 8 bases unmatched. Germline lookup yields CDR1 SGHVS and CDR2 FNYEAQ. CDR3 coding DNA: TGTGCCAGCAGCTCGCTGACTAGCGGAAGAACCGGGGAGCTGTTTTTT. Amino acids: CASSSLTSGRTGELFF.

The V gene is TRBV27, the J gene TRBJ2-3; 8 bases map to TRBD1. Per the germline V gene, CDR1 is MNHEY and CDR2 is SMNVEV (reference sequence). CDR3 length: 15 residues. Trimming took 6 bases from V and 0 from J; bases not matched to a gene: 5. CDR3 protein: CASSLRDRSTDTQYF. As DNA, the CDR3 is TGTGCCAGCAGCCTCCGGGACAGGAGCACAGATACGCAGTATTTT.

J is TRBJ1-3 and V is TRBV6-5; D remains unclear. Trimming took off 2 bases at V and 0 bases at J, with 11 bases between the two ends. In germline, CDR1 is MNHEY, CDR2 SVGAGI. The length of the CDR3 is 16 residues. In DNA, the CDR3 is TGTGCCAGCAGTTACCTAGGGCCTTTCTCTGGAAACACCATATATTTT. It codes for CASSYLGPFSGNTIYF.

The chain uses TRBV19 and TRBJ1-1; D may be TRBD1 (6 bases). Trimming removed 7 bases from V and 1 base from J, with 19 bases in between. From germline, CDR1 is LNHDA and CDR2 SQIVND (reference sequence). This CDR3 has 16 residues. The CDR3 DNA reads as TGTGCCAGTACCAAGGCTGAGGACAGCCCGAACACTGAAGCTTTCTTT. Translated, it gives CASTKAEDSPNTEAFF. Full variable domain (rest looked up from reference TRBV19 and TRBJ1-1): DGGITQSPKYLFRKEGQNVTLSCEQNLNHDAMYWYRQDPGQGLRLIYYSQIVNDFQKGDIAEGYSVSREKKESFPLTVTSAQKNPTAFYLCASTKAEDSPNTEAFFGQGTRLTVV.

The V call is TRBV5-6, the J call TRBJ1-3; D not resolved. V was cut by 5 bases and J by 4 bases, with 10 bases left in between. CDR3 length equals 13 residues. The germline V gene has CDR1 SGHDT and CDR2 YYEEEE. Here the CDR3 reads CASRDFLGNTIYF. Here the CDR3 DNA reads TGTGCCAGCAGGGACTTCCTCGGAAACACCATATATTTT.

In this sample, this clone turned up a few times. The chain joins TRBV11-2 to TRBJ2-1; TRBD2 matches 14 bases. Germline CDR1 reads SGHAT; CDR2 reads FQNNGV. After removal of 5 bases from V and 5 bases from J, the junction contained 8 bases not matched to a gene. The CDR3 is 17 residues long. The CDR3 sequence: CASSTGLAGVKDNEQFF. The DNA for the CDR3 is TGTGCCAGCAGCACGGGACTAGCGGGAGTAAAGGACAATGAGCAGTTCTTC.

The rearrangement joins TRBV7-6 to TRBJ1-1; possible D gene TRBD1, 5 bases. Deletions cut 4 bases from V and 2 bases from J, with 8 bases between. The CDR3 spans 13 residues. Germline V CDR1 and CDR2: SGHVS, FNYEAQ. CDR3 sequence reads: CASSSQVNTEAFF. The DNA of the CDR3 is TGTGCCAGCAGCTCACAGGTTAACACTGAAGCTTTCTTT.

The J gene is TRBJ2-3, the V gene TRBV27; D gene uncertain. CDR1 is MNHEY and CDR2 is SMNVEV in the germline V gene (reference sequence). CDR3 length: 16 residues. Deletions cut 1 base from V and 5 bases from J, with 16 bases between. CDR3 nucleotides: TGTGCCAGCAGTTTATGGGAAGGCAGGCCCCAAGATACGCAGTATTTT. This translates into CASSLWEGRPQDTQYF.

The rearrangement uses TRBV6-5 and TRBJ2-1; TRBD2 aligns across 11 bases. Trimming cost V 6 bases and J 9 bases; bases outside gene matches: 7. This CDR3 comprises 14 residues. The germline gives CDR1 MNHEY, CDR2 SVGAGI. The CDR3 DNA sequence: TGTGCCAGCAGATTAGCGGGAGGGCCTCGTGAGCAGTTCTTC. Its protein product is CASRLAGGPREQFF.

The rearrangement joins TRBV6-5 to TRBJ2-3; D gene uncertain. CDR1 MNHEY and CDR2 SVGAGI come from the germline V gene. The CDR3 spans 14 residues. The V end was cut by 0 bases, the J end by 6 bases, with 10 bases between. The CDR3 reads CASSYSPGSDTQYF. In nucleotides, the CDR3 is TGTGCCAGCAGTTACTCCCCCGGCTCGGATACGCAGTATTTT.

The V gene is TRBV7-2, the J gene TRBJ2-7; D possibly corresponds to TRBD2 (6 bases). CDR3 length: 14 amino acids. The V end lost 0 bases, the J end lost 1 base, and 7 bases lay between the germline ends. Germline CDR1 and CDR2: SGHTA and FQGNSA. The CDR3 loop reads CASSLAEGSYEQYF. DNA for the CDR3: TGTGCCAGCAGCTTAGCGGAGGGATCCTACGAGCAGTACTTC.

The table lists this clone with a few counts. The CDR3, as DNA: TGTGCCAGTAGTATACAGGGGACCGGGGAGCTGTTTTTT. Amino acid sequence: CASSIQGTGELFF. The V gene is TRBV19, the J gene TRBJ2-2; the D gene is possibly TRBD1 (6 bases). The CDR3 sequence is 13 residues long. CDR1 LNHDA and CDR2 SQIVND come from the germline V gene (reference sequence). V was clipped by 2 bases and J by 5 bases, with 6 bases between them.

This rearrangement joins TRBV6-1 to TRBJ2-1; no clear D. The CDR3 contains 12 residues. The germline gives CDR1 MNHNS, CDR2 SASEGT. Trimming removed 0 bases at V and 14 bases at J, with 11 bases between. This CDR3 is CASSEALRQEFF. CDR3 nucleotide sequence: TGTGCCAGCAGTGAAGCGCTTCGGCAGGAGTTCTTC.

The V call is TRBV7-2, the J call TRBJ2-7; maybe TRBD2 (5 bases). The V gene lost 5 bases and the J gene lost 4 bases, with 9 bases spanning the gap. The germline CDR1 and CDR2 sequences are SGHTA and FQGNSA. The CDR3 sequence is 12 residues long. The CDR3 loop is CASSLRRYEQYF. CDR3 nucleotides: TGTGCCAGCAGCCTTCGGAGGTACGAGCAGTACTTC.

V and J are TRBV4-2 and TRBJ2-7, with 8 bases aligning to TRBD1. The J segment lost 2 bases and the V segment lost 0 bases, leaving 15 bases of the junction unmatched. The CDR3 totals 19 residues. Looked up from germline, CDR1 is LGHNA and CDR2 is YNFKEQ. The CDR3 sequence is CASSQDYSWLDRETYEQYF. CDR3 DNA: TGTGCCAGCAGCCAAGACTACTCATGGTTGGACAGGGAAACCTACGAGCAGTACTTC.